A single sample gave rise to the 32 T cell receptor beta chains below, sequenced in a study of blood T cell repertoires in COVID-19 (dated by TCRdb to 2018 to 2021). The library was obtained by the immunoSEQ multiplex PCR assay. This is the immuneACCESS table as TCRdb keeps it, with only in-frame sequences that have V and J called. A part of the clones is gone; compared with another copy, unresolved V genes explain less than half, and the rest is unexplained. In all, the sample holds 60,000 to 85,000 clones, and roughly 91% of those were seen once. Over 25% of the sample is taken by the ten largest. Sequenced input: peripheral blood. The source is an elderly woman with active or convalescent COVID-19.

This clone showed up just a few times. The rearrangement links TRBV4-3 to TRBJ1-3, with D possibly being TRBD1 (6 bases). The CDR3 runs 16 residues. Germline V CDR1 and CDR2: LGHNA, YSLEER. Trimming pared 0 bases from V and 4 bases from J, leaving 13 bases between. CDR3 sequence: CASSQEPLRGGNTIYF. In DNA form, the CDR3 reads TGCGCCAGCAGCCAAGAGCCCCTCAGGGGCGGAAACACCATATATTTT.

The V gene is TRBV27, the J gene TRBJ1-2; tentatively, D is TRBD1 (5 bases). This CDR3 is 14 amino acids long. Trimming left V 7 bases short and J 4 bases short, with 16 bases between. CDR1 is MNHEY and CDR2 is SMNVEV in the germline V gene (reference sequence). The CDR3 bases are TGTGCCAGCATGGGACTCGACGGGACCTATGGCTACACCTTC. Encoded protein: CASMGLDGTYGYTF.

The chain links TRBV7-8 to TRBJ2-1; 8 positions agree with TRBD2. Germline V gene lookup returns CDR1 SGHVS and CDR2 FQNEAQ. The trim removed 2 bases at V and 9 bases at J, leaving 9 bases unmatched. This CDR3 comprises 15 residues. The CDR3 coding sequence is TGTGCCAGCAGCTTAAGCAATGGCGGGGGGAGTGAGCAGTTCTTC. Translation: CASSLSNGGGSEQFF.

The chain recombines TRBV11-2 with TRBJ1-3; D is possibly TRBD1 (6 bases). The CDR3 is made up of 15 amino acids. Per germline, CDR1 SGHAT and CDR2 FQNNGV. V lost 4 bases to trimming and J lost 2 bases, with 12 bases between them. DNA of the CDR3: TGTGCCAGCAGCTCAGGGGTAGTAGCTGGAAACACCATATATTTT. It specifies CASSSGVVAGNTIYF.

The genes are TRBV10-3 and TRBJ1-3, with D perhaps matching TRBD1 (5 bases). Germline values: CDR1 ENHRY, CDR2 SYGVKD. The V end lost 10 bases, the J end lost 0 bases, and 16 bases lay between the germline ends. The CDR3 length is 15 residues. Written as DNA, the CDR3 is TGTGCCACCGGCCTGGGGCCTTACTCTGGAAACACCATATATTTT. Translation gives CATGLGPYSGNTIYF.

The sample holds one count of this clone. The chain combines TRBV3-1 (or the pseudogene TRBV3-2) with TRBJ1-1; D might be TRBD1 (5 bases). CDR1 LGHDT and CDR2 YNNKEL come from the germline V gene (reference sequence). V was pared by 1 base and J by 3 bases, with 12 bases between. The CDR3 runs to 15 residues. The chain's CDR3 is CASSQGWGRDTEAFF. The CDR3 nucleotides read TGTGCCAGCAGCCAAGGATGGGGCCGGGACACTGAAGCTTTCTTT.

The V call is TRBV19, the J call TRBJ2-5; tentatively, D is TRBD2 (5 bases). The ends were cut back, 4 bases at V and 1 base at J, with 7 bases in the middle. The length of the CDR3 is 13 residues. CDR1 and CDR2 from the germline V gene are LNHDA and SQIVND (reference sequence). Written as DNA, the CDR3 is TGTGCCAGTAGTACGGACTTCCAAGAGACCCAGTACTTC. Protein sequence: CASSTDFQETQYF. Based on the CDR3 plus reference TRBV19 and TRBJ2-5, the full variable domain is DGGITQSPKYLFRKEGQNVTLSCEQNLNHDAMYWYRQDPGQGLRLIYYSQIVNDFQKGDIAEGYSVSREKKESFPLTVTSAQKNPTAFYLCASSTDFQETQYFGPGTRLLVL.

The chain employs TRBV5-6 and TRBJ2-3; TRBD2 matches 8 bases. The CDR3 contains 14 residues. Germline loops: CDR1 SGHDT, CDR2 YYEEEE. The V segment lost 4 bases and the J segment 4 bases; nucleotides outside the gene matches: 5. The CDR3 DNA follows: TGTGCCAGCAGCACAGCGGGGGCCCCAGATACGCAGTATTTT. Protein sequence: CASSTAGAPDTQYF.

The chain combines TRBV7-9 with TRBJ2-3; 7 bases align to TRBD1. Per the germline V gene, CDR1 is SEHNR and CDR2 is FQNEAQ (reference sequence). The V and J ends lost 4 bases and 4 bases, in that order; junction bases with no gene match: 2. The CDR3 covers 13 residues. This CDR3 reads CASSSRGPDTQYF. The CDR3 region has the DNA TGTGCCAGCAGCTCAAGGGGGCCAGATACGCAGTATTTT.

The chain links TRBV14 to TRBJ2-3, with D tentatively TRBD1 (6 bases). CDR1 SGHDN and CDR2 FVKESK come from the germline V gene. The CDR3 has 15 amino acids. V was shortened by 11 bases and J by 5 bases, with 23 bases between the two germline ends. CDR3 in amino acids: CALNSRGPREDTQYF. The CDR3 coding sequence is TGTGCCCTAAATTCCAGGGGCCCAAGAGAAGATACGCAGTATTTT.

V and J are TRBV6-2 or TRBV6-3 and TRBJ1-5; 7 bases align to TRBD1. The ends lost 6 bases at V and 5 bases at J; junction bases unmatched: 10. Germline V gene lookup returns CDR1 MNHEY and CDR2 SVGEGT. There are 15 residues in the CDR3. The chain's CDR3 is CASSYYRGMDQPQHF. The CDR3 DNA reads TGTGCCAGCAGCTATTACAGGGGTATGGATCAGCCCCAGCATTTT.

The rearrangement links TRBV2 to TRBJ1-2; D perhaps matches TRBD1 (5 bases). V lost 7 bases and J lost 4, with 13 bases in between. The V gene's germline CDR1 is SNHLY and CDR2 FYNNEI. This CDR3 is built from 13 residues. This CDR3 is CASNSGLAYGYTF. CDR3 in DNA: TGTGCCAGCAACTCGGGACTGGCCTATGGCTACACCTTC.

CDR3 DNA sequence: TGTGCCAGTAGTATAGTCCGGGGGGCCTACAATGAGCAGTTCTTC. Translating gives CASSIVRGAYNEQFF. The chain is built from TRBV19 and TRBJ2-1; 7 nucleotides align to TRBD2. This CDR3 spans 15 amino acids. In germline, CDR1 is LNHDA, CDR2 SQIVND (reference sequence). The trim removed 1 base at V and 2 bases at J, leaving 2 bases unmatched.

The V gene is TRBV24-1, the J gene TRBJ1-5; perhaps TRBD1 as D (6 bases). The germline V and J ends were trimmed by 7 bases and 6 bases, with 12 bases remaining between them. The CDR3 totals 13 residues. CDR1 KGHDR and CDR2 SFDVKD come from the germline V gene. The CDR3: CATSRGLGQPQHF. CDR3 in DNA: TGTGCCACCAGCAGGGGTCTAGGTCAGCCCCAGCATTTT.

This clone was seen only a few times. CDR3 DNA sequence: TGTGCCAGCAGCGGGGACTTACGCACCGGGGAGCTGTTTTTT. It specifies CASSGDLRTGELFF. The V gene is TRBV7-2, the J gene TRBJ2-2; weak D call: TRBD2 (6 bases). The CDR3 is 14 residues long. CDR1 is SGHTA and CDR2 is FQGNSA in the germline V gene. The V and J ends lost 5 bases and 4 bases respectively, with 11 bases between them.

The V gene is TRBV5-5, the J gene TRBJ1-1; 10 nucleotides align to TRBD1. Germline V gene lookup returns CDR1 SGHKS and CDR2 YYEKEE (reference sequence). The CDR3 extends over 15 amino acids. V dropped 0 bases and J dropped 5; count of bases not matched to a gene: 4. The CDR3 nucleotides are TGTGCCAGCAGCTTGGTGGGACAGGGGAGGACTGAAGCTTTCTTT. It yields the protein CASSLVGQGRTEAFF.

The chain combines TRBV3-1 (or the pseudogene TRBV3-2) with TRBJ2-1; TRBD1 matches at 10 bases. The CDR3 loop spans 16 amino acids. V gave up 5 bases and J gave up 2 bases; unmatched junction bases: 6. Per germline, CDR1 LGHDT and CDR2 YNNKEL (reference sequence). The CDR3 spells CASSKPGTGAYNEQFF. CDR3 bases: TGTGCCAGCAGCAAACCTGGGACAGGGGCCTACAATGAGCAGTTCTTC.

This chain joins TRBV11-2 and TRBJ1-1; 7 positions match TRBD1. J was trimmed by 2 bases and V by 5 bases; bases with no gene match: 14. The CDR3 runs to 17 residues. In germline, CDR1 is SGHAT, CDR2 FQNNGV. In nucleotides, the CDR3 is TGTGCCAGCAGCCCAACCCTGACAGGGAAGGGCAACACTGAAGCTTTCTTT. Its translation: CASSPTLTGKGNTEAFF.

A single count supports this clone. The rearrangement uses TRBV13 and TRBJ2-7; the D gene is possibly TRBD1 (5 bases). The CDR3 runs to 13 residues. The V end was cut by 4 bases, the J end by 3 bases, with 10 bases between. CDR1 is PRHDT, CDR2 FYEKMQ, per germline (reference sequence). DNA of the CDR3: TGTGCCAGCAGCTCTTATAGGGGCTACGAGCAGTACTTC. This sequence encodes CASSSYRGYEQYF.

The genes are TRBV6-5 and TRBJ1-2; the D gene is possibly TRBD1 (5 bases). Germline V CDR1 and CDR2: MNHEY, SVGAGI. V lost 7 bases and J lost 8, with 14 bases in between. The CDR3 loop spans 12 amino acids. The CDR3 DNA reads TGTGCCAGCACGGAGGGGCCGGGCGGCTACACCTTC. It encodes CASTEGPGGYTF.

This chain joins TRBV11-2 and TRBJ2-1; 7 bases map to TRBD2. V trimming: 7 bases; J trimming: 2 bases; junction bases outside the gene matches: 5. The germline CDR1 and CDR2 sequences are SGHAT and FQNNGV. CDR3 length: 14 residues. CDR3 nucleotides: TGTGCCAGCACTCAAGCGGGGACCTACAATGAGCAGTTCTTC. Encoded protein: CASTQAGTYNEQFF.

The V call is TRBV18, the J call TRBJ2-3; TRBD2 aligns across 7 bases. This CDR3 comprises 15 residues. Germline V gene data show CDR1 as KGHSH and CDR2 as LQKENI. V trimming: 6 bases; J trimming: 2 bases; junction bases outside the gene matches: 8. CDR3 protein: CASSTSGAYTDTQYF. In DNA form, the CDR3 reads TGTGCCAGCTCTACGAGCGGGGCTTACACAGATACGCAGTATTTT.

The table lists this clone with a few counts. The chain combines TRBV3-1 (or the pseudogene TRBV3-2) with TRBJ1-1; no definite D call. The CDR3 has 14 amino acids. Germline loops: CDR1 LGHDT, CDR2 YNNKEL (reference sequence). Trimming cost V 5 bases and J 1 base, with 11 bases left between them. As DNA, the CDR3 is TGTGCCAGCAGCTCGTCGCCGGGGAACACTGAAGCTTTCTTT. As protein: CASSSSPGNTEAFF.

This sequence joins TRBV30 and TRBJ1-2; TRBD1 is a possible D gene (6 bases). The V end lost 0 bases, the J end lost 9 bases, and 20 bases lay between the germline ends. CDR3 length: 15 residues. Germline V gene sequence: CDR1 GTSNPN, CDR2 SVGIG (reference sequence). The CDR3 nucleotides are TGTGCCTGGAGTGTGCTCCAAGAGGGGGAAGGGAGCTACACCTTC. Its translation: CAWSVLQEGEGSYTF.

This chain uses TRBV5-1 with TRBJ1-2; TRBD1 agrees at 9 bases. Germline CDR1 reads SGHRS; CDR2 reads YFSETQ. V was clipped by 3 bases and J by 5 bases; unmatched bases: 5. The CDR3 length is 14 residues. The CDR3 nucleotides read TGCGCCAGCAGCTCGACAGGGGGGCCGTATGGCTACACCTTC. This gives the protein CASSSTGGPYGYTF.

This clone was picked up one time. The J gene is TRBJ2-7, the V gene TRBV3-1 (or the pseudogene TRBV3-2), with TRBD2 matching 11 bases. Germline CDR1 reads LGHDT; CDR2 reads YNNKEL (reference sequence). J was trimmed by 4 bases and V by 1 base; bases with no gene match: 9. The CDR3 contains 17 residues. This CDR3 reads CASSQALAGAPPYEQYF. Here the CDR3 DNA reads TGTGCCAGCAGCCAAGCACTAGCGGGGGCCCCCCCTTACGAGCAGTACTTC.

The chain links TRBV18 to TRBJ1-2, with 9 bases fitting TRBD1. This CDR3 has 17 residues. After removal of 3 bases from V and 2 bases from J, the junction contained 10 bases not matched to a gene. CDR1 and CDR2 from the germline V gene are KGHSH and LQKENI. The chain's CDR3 is CASSPYRAGQGNYGYTF. DNA for the CDR3: TGTGCCAGCTCACCCTATAGGGCGGGACAGGGAAACTATGGCTACACCTTC.

The CDR3 region is CASSIQQISNSPLHF. In nucleotides, the CDR3 is TGTGCCAGTAGTATTCAACAAATCTCTAATTCACCCCTCCACTTT. The V call is TRBV19, the J call TRBJ1-6; D call uncertain. Germline V gene sequence: CDR1 LNHDA, CDR2 SQIVND (reference sequence). CDR3 size: 15 residues. Trimming pared 3 bases from V and 6 bases from J, leaving 12 bases between. Full variable domain (rest looked up from reference TRBV19 and TRBJ1-6): DGGITQSPKYLFRKEGQNVTLSCEQNLNHDAMYWYRQDPGQGLRLIYYSQIVNDFQKGDIAEGYSVSREKKESFPLTVTSAQKNPTAFYLCASSIQQISNSPLHFGNGTRLTVT.

V and J are TRBV7-8 and TRBJ2-1; D perhaps matches TRBD2 (6 bases). The CDR3 consists of 15 residues. CDR1 SGHVS and CDR2 FQNEAQ come from the germline V gene. The germline V and J ends were trimmed by 5 bases and 6 bases, with 17 bases remaining between them. Here the CDR3 DNA reads TGTGCCAGCAGCCTCGTGGGACTCCCTGGCAATGAGCAGTTCTTC. Translating it yields CASSLVGLPGNEQFF.

The V call is TRBV4-3, the J call TRBJ2-5, with 10 bases that match TRBD2. CDR1 LGHNA and CDR2 YSLEER come from the germline V gene. This CDR3 has 15 residues. The trim removed 4 bases at V and 1 base at J, leaving 3 bases unmatched. CDR3 DNA sequence: TGCGCCAGCAGCCGTGGACTAGCGGTCCAAGAGACCCAGTACTTC. Translation gives CASSRGLAVQETQYF.

The chain employs TRBV4-3 and TRBJ1-1; 7 bases are a match to TRBD1. Looked up from germline, CDR1 is LGHNA and CDR2 is YSLEER. Trimming cost V 1 base and J 1 base; bases outside gene matches: 9. This CDR3 is 17 amino acids long. The chain's CDR3 is CASSQAWQGETNTEAFF. CDR3 bases: TGCGCCAGCAGCCAAGCATGGCAGGGGGAGACGAACACTGAAGCTTTCTTT.

The chain recombines TRBV9 with TRBJ2-5; no definite D call. The CDR3 spans 16 residues. The V and J ends lost 4 bases and 9 bases respectively, with 25 bases between them. The germline CDR1 and CDR2 sequences are SGDLS and YYNGEE. The CDR3 loop is CASSPTSGAPGLSQYF. In DNA, the CDR3 is TGTGCCAGCAGCCCCACCTCTGGAGCCCCGGGTTTGTCCCAGTACTTC.